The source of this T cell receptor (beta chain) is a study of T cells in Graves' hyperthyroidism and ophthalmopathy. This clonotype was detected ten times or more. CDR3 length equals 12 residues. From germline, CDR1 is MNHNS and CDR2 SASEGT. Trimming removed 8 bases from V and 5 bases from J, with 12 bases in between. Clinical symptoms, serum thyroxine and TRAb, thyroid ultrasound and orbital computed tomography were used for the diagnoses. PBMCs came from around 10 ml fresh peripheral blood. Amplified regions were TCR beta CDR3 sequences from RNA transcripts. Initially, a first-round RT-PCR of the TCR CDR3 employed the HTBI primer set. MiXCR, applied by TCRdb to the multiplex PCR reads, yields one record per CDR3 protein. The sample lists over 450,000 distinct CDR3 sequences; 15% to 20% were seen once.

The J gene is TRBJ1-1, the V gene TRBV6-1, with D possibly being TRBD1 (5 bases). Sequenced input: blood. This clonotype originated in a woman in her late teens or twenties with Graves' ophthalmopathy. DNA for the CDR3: TGTGCCAGCCGGAGGGGTGGGACTGAAGCTTTCTTT. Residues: CASRRGGTEAFF.